A single sample is the source of the 5 T cell receptor beta chains below, sequenced in a study of cytomegalovirus exposure and HLA in healthy donors (dated by TCRdb to about 2017). The protocol used for the library was the immunoSEQ multiplex PCR assay. Sourced from immuneACCESS, this table was stored by TCRdb with only in-frame sequences that have V and J called. A share of the clones is absent; for the studies checked, an unresolved V gene accounts for under half, and the remainder has no known explanation. This sample has some 56,000 clones in its table, and around 93% of those were observed once. The ten largest clones add up to 1.5% to 2% of the sample. Material: PBMCs. These receptors were collected from a young woman in good health and CMV-seropositive.

The rearrangement links TRBV29-1 to TRBJ1-5, with 9 bases identical to TRBD1. V trimming: 4 bases; J trimming: 0 bases; junction bases outside the gene matches: 4. The germline V gene has CDR1 SQVTM and CDR2 ANQGSEA. The CDR3 is 15 amino acids. The CDR3 loop is CSVAGTGNSNQPQHF. CDR3 nucleotide sequence: TGCAGCGTTGCCGGGACAGGGAATAGCAATCAGCCCCAGCATTTT. The full variable domain, its missing parts supplied by reference TRBV29-1 and TRBJ1-5, is SAVISQKPSRDICQRGTSLTIQCQVDSQVTMMFWYRQQPGQSLTLIATANQGSEATYESGFVIDKFPISRPNLTFSTLTVSNMSPEDSSIYLCSVAGTGNSNQPQHFGDGTRLSIL.

The chain carries TRBV4-1 and TRBJ1-2, with D perhaps TRBD1 (5 bases). The CDR3 has 17 amino acids. Trimming left V 1 base short and J 5 bases short, with 20 bases between. The germline V gene has CDR1 MGHRA and CDR2 YSYEKL. CDR3 sequence (DNA): TGCGCCAGCAGCCAAGCTGGCGGGACCTCAGTTGAATATGGCTACACCTTC. It codes for CASSQAGGTSVEYGYTF.

CDR3 bases: TGTGCCAGCAGCGTGACAGGGGAAGAGACTGAAGCTTTCTTT. Residues: CASSVTGEETEAFF. This chain links TRBV5-4 with TRBJ1-1, with 8 positions matching TRBD1. This CDR3 region has 14 residues. Germline lookup yields CDR1 SGHNT and CDR2 YYREEE (reference sequence). J was trimmed by 5 bases and V by 4 bases; bases with no gene match: 7.

This clone was seen once. This chain connects TRBV5-6 to TRBJ2-1, with 7 bases fitting TRBD1. V was pared by 3 bases and J by 0 bases, with 6 bases of the junction left unmatched. The CDR3 consists of 16 residues. CDR1 SGHDT and CDR2 YYEEEE come from the germline V gene. CDR3 sequence: CASSSQGLGSYNEQFF. The DNA for the CDR3 is TGTGCCAGCAGCTCACAGGGGCTCGGCTCCTACAATGAGCAGTTCTTC.

The chain uses TRBV6-1 and TRBJ1-2; D gene uncertain. This CDR3 region has 12 residues. Deletions cut 0 bases from V and 8 bases from J, with 7 bases between. The germline V gene encodes CDR1 MNHNS and CDR2 SASEGT. CDR3 residues: CASSEAGRGYTF. CDR3 coding DNA: TGTGCCAGCAGTGAAGCGGGGAGAGGCTACACCTTC.